These 11 T cell receptor beta chains share one sample of origin, sequenced in a study (dated by TCRdb to between 2014 and 2017). The library was made by 5' RACE. The listed sequencing device is Illumina MiSeq. TCRdb reprocessing: public reads trimmed at Q25 with fastp, clones called with MiXCR, in-frame beta chains kept. Each CDR3 protein appears once, grouped with its most common genes and DNA. In all, the sample holds more than 6,500 distinct CDR3 sequences, and around 40% of those were seen once. Jointly, the top ten make up 5.5% to 8% of the sample. The sample taken for sequencing was tumor-infiltrating memory CD4+ T cells sorted from the breast tumor. The cell subset or site label on this specimen signifies: memory CD4+ T cells, CD4+CD45RO+CD25-. All receptors derive from a female donor with breast cancer.

This clonotype was seen at least ten times. The CDR3 loop is CSARFGDTQYF. The CDR3 region has the DNA TGCAGTGCTAGATTCGGCGACACGCAGTATTTT. The J gene is TRBJ2-3, the V gene TRBV20-1; D is uncertain. V dropped 2 bases and J dropped 9 bases, with 9 bases sitting between them. Germline V gene sequence: CDR1 DFQATT, CDR2 SNEGSKA (reference sequence). This CDR3 contains 11 residues.

As concerns this clonotype: Mismatch with germline at one junction end may stem from a read error. This chain joins TRBV7-7 and TRBJ2-7; weak D call: TRBD1 (7 bases). Germline V lookup: CDR1 SSHAT, CDR2 FNYEAQ (reference sequence). The CDR3 has 15 amino acids. As DNA, the CDR3 is TGTGCTAGCAGCTTTGGTCAGGGGGGAACCTACGAGCAGTACTTC. Amino acid sequence: CASSFGQGGTYEQYF. The full variable domain, its missing parts supplied by reference TRBV7-7 and TRBJ2-7, is GAGVSQSPRYKVTKRGQDVTLRCDPISSHATLYWYQQALGQGPEFLTYFNYEAQPDKSGLPSDRFSAERPEGSISTLTIQRTEQRDSAMYRCASSFGQGGTYEQYFGPGTRLTVT.

This clonotype was counted between two and nine times. A read error may explain this, as a much larger clone is one base away. The V call is TRBV6-1, the J call TRBJ2-3; D unclear. Trimming took off 6 bases at V and 1 base at J, with 5 bases between the two ends. The CDR3 consists of 12 residues. Germline V CDR1 and CDR2: MNHNS, SASEGT. Written as DNA, the CDR3 is TGTGCCAGCAGGCCATGCACAGATACGCAGTATTTT. Translation: CASRPCTDTQYF.

The table lists this clonotype with a few counts. The chain combines TRBV19 with TRBJ2-5; 13 nucleotides line up with TRBD2. From germline, CDR1 is LNHDA and CDR2 SQIVND (reference sequence). The junction had 12 bases not matched to a gene; V was cut back by 6 bases and J by 2 bases. CDR3 length equals 18 residues. CDR3 nucleotide sequence: TGTGCCAGTAGCACCCCTAAACGGACTAGCGGGAGTCAAGAGACCCAGTACTTC. It codes for CASSTPKRTSGSQETQYF. Full variable domain (remainder filled in from reference TRBV19 and TRBJ2-5): DGGITQSPKYLFRKEGQNVTLSCEQNLNHDAMYWYRQDPGQGLRLIYYSQIVNDFQKGDIAEGYSVSREKKESFPLTVTSAQKNPTAFYLCASSTPKRTSGSQETQYFGPGTRLLVL.

This clonotype was counted many times. The junction differs from germline at one of its ends, possibly a read error. This chain joins TRBV28 and TRBJ1-5; D ambiguous. Germline V lookup: CDR1 MDHEN, CDR2 SYDVKM. The CDR3 consists of 12 residues. This CDR3 is CASSSSVQPQHF. The CDR3 DNA reads as TGTGCGAGCAGTTCCTCAGTACAGCCCCAGCATTTT.

This clonotype showed up many times. The chain combines TRBV7-6 with TRBJ2-7; 7 bases match TRBD1. This CDR3 comprises 14 residues. The trim removed 5 bases at V and 1 base at J, leaving 5 bases unmatched. Germline lookup yields CDR1 SGHVS and CDR2 FNYEAQ. Written as DNA, the CDR3 is TGTGCCAGCAGCCCTAGGGACAGTTCCTACGAGCAGTACTTC. Protein: CASSPRDSSYEQYF.

The CDR3 nucleotides read TGTGCCAGCAGTGAGACAGGGGATAGCAATCAGCCCCAGCATTTT. Protein: CASSETGDSNQPQHF. V and J are TRBV2 and TRBJ1-5; TRBD1 aligns across 8 bases. V dropped 3 bases and J dropped 0; count of bases not matched to a gene: 1. The CDR3 runs to 15 residues. Looked up from germline, CDR1 is SNHLY and CDR2 is FYNNEI. Looking up the rest from reference TRBV2 and TRBJ1-5 gives the full variable domain: EPEVTQTPSHQVTQMGQEVILRCVPISNHLYFYWYRQILGQKVEFLVSFYNNEISEKSEIFDDQFSVERPDGSNFTLKIRSTKLEDSAMYFCASSETGDSNQPQHFGDGTRLSIL.

This clonotype has just one count. The J gene is TRBJ2-3, the V gene TRBV5-1; D is unclear. V was clipped by 4 bases and J by 0 bases, with 6 bases between them. This CDR3 contains 13 residues. Germline assignment: CDR1 SGHRS and CDR2 YFSETQ. The CDR3 protein is CASSPISTDTQYF. CDR3 nucleotides: TGCGCCAGCAGCCCCATAAGCACAGATACGCAGTATTTT.

This clonotype has a count of ten or more. The chain links TRBV10-3 to TRBJ1-1, with D possibly being TRBD1 (6 bases). V gave up 3 bases and J gave up 5 bases, with 13 bases separating them. CDR3 length: 14 amino acids. Germline V CDR1 and CDR2: ENHRY, SYGVKD. CDR3 sequence (DNA): TGTGCCATCAGTGATTTGGGGGGCAGGACTGAAGCTTTCTTT. Protein sequence: CAISDLGGRTEAFF.

The CDR3 sequence: CASSLQGPGGELFF. CDR3 coding DNA: TGTGCCAGCAGTCTACAGGGGCCGGGCGGGGAGCTGTTTTTT. The V and J genes are TRBV12-3 or TRBV12-4 and TRBJ2-2; 7 bases line up with TRBD1. CDR3 size: 14 residues. J lost 7 bases, V lost 5 bases, and 7 bases had no gene match.

Many counts were recorded for this clonotype. V is TRBV5-1 and J is TRBJ2-5; 7 positions agree with TRBD1. Per germline, CDR1 SGHRS and CDR2 YFSETQ. V gave up 4 bases and J gave up 1 base; unmatched junction bases: 4. This CDR3 comprises 14 residues. The CDR3 coding sequence is TGCGCCAGCAGCCCTGGGACAGCCCAAGAGACCCAGTACTTC. Translating gives CASSPGTAQETQYF.